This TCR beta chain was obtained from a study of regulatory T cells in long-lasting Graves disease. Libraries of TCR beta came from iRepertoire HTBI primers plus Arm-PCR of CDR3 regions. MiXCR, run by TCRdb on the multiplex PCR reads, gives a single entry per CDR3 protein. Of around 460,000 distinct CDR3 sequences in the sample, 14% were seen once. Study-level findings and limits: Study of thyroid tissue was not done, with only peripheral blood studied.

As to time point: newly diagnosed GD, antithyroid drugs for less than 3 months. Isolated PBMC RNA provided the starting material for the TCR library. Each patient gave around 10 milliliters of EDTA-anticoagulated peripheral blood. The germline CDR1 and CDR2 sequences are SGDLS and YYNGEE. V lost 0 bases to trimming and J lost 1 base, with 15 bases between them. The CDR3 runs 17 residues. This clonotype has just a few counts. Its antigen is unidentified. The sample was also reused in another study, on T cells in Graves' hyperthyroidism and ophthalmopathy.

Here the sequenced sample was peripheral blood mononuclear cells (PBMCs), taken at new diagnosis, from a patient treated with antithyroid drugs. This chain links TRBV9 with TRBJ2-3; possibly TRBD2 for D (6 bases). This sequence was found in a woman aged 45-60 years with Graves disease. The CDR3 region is CASSVGASGRRTDTQYF. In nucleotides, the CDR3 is TGTGCCAGCAGCGTAGGGGCCAGCGGGCGTCGCACAGATACGCAGTATTTT.